The present TCR beta chain was sequenced within a study of T cell responses to AZD1222 COVID-19 vaccine. Clones were read by immunoSEQ multiplex PCR, and TCRdb kept only the in-frame ones, dropping some. This sample has about 120,000 clones, with approximately 90% found just once. Comments on this clone: The antigen remains unidentified.

Looked up from germline, CDR1 is MDHEN and CDR2 is SYDVKM. V lost 6 bases, J lost 8 bases, and 13 bases lay in between. There are 13 residues in the CDR3. Whole-study results and caveats: Repertoires were sampled only after the peak T cell response. Among the donors, most were white British and more were female, and clonal diversity was possibly underestimated. Among AZD1222 vaccinees, only 6 or 7 were seropositive at baseline.

The source was peripheral blood, collected on day 0 of AZD1222 vaccination. The chain joins TRBV28 to TRBJ1-4, with D maybe TRBD1 (6 bases). The TCR originated in an adult in good health. CDR3 in DNA: TGTGCCAGCAGGGTACAGGGTTTCGAAAAACTGTTTTTT. Amino acids: CASRVQGFEKLFF.